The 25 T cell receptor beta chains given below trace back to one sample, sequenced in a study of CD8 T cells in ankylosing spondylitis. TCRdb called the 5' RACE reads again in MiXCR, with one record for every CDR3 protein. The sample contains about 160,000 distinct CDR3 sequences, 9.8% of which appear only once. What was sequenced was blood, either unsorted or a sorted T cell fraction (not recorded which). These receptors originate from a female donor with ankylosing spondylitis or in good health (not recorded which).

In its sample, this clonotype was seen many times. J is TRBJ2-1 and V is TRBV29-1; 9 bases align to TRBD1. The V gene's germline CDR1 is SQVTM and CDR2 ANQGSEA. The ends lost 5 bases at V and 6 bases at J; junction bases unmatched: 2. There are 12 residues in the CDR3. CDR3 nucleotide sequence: TGCAGCGTTCACAGGGGGCTCAATGAGCAGTTCTTC. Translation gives CSVHRGLNEQFF.

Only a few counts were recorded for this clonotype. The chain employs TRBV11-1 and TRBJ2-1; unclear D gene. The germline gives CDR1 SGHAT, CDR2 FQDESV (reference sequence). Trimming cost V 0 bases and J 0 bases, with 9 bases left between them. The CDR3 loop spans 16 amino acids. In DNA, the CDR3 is TGTGCCAGCAGCTTAGCGAGAGGACGCTCCTACAATGAGCAGTTCTTC. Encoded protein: CASSLARGRSYNEQFF. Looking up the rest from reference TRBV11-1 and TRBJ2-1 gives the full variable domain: EAEVAQSPRYKITEKSQAVAFWCDPISGHATLYWYRQILGQGPELLVQFQDESVVDDSQLPKDRFSAERLKGVDSTLKIQPAELGDSAMYLCASSLARGRSYNEQFFGPGTRLTVL.

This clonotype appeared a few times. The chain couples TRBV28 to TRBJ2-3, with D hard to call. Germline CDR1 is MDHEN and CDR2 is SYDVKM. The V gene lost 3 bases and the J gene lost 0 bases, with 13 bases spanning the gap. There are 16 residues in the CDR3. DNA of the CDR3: TGTGCCAGCAGTTTCCTGGGCGTGGAAAGCACAGATACGCAGTATTTT. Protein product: CASSFLGVESTDTQYF.

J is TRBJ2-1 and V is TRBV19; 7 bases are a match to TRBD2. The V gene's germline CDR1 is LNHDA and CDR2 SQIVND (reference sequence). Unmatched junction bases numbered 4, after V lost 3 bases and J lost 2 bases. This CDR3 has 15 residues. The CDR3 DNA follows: TGTGCCAGTAGTATCGTTCTAGCGGCCTACAATGAGCAGTTCTTC. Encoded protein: CASSIVLAAYNEQFF.

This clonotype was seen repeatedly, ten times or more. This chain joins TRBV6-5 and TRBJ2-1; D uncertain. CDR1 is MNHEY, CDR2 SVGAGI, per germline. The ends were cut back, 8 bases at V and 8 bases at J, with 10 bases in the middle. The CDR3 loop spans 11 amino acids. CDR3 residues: CASGLGHEQFF. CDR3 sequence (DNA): TGTGCCAGCGGTTTGGGTCATGAGCAGTTCTTC.

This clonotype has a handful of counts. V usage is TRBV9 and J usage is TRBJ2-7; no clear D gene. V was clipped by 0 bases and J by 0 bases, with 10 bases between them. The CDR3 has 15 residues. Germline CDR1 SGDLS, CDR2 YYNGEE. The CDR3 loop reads CASSVDGVSSYEQYF. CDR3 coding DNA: TGTGCCAGCAGCGTAGATGGGGTTAGCTCCTACGAGCAGTACTTC.

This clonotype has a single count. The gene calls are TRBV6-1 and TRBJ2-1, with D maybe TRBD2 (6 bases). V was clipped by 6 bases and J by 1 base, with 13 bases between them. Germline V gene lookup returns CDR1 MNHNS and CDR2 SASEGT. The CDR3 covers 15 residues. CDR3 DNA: TGTGCCAGCAGGACCCACAGCGGGTCCTACAATGAGCAGTTCTTC. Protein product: CASRTHSGSYNEQFF.

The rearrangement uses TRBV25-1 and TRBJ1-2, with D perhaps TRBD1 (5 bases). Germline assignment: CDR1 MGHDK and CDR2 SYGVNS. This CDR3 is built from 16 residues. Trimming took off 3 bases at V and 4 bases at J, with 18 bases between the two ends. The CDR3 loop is CASSDPRTPNSYGYTF. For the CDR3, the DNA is TGTGCCAGCAGTGACCCTAGGACACCGAATAGCTATGGCTACACCTTC.

This CDR3 reads CATSASLMDTFTGELFF. The CDR3 nucleotides read TGTGCCACCAGTGCCAGTTTGATGGACACCTTCACCGGGGAGCTGTTTTTT. V gene TRBV24-1 combines with J gene TRBJ2-2; TRBD1 might be the D (5 bases). The CDR3 spans 17 residues. Trimming removed 5 bases at V and 4 bases at J, with 19 bases between. Germline V gives CDR1 KGHDR, CDR2 SFDVKD.

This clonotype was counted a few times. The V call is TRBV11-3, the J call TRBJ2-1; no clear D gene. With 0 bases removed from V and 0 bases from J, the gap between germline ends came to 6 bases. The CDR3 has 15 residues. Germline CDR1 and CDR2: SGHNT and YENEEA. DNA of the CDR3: TGTGCCAGCAGCTTAGACCAGAGCTCCTACAATGAGCAGTTCTTC. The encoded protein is CASSLDQSSYNEQFF.

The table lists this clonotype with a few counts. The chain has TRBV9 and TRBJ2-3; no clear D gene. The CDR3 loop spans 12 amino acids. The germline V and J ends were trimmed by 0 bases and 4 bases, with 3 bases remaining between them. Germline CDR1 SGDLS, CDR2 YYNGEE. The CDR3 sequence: CASSVAADTQYF. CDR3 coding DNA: TGTGCCAGCAGCGTAGCGGCAGATACGCAGTATTTT.

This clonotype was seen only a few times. The CDR3, as DNA: TGTGCCAGCAGCCCCGGGACAGGGGTTTCGGATGAGCAGTTCTTC. Translation gives CASSPGTGVSDEQFF. The chain is built from TRBV7-3 and TRBJ2-1; 10 bases fit TRBD1. With 5 bases clipped from V and 8 bases from J, the junction kept 9 bases outside the gene matches. There are 15 residues in the CDR3. The germline V gene encodes CDR1 SGHTA and CDR2 FQGTGA.

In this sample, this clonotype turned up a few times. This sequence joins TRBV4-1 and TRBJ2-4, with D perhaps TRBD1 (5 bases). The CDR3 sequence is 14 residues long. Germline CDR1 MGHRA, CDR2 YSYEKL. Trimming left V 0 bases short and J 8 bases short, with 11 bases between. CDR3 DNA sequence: TGCGCCAGCAGCCAAGAGGCAGGGCCGGACATTCAGTACTTC. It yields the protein CASSQEAGPDIQYF.

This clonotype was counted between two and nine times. CDR3 amino acids: CASSVGTGGHTDTQYF. CDR3 nucleotide sequence: TGTGCCAGCAGCGTAGGGACCGGGGGACACACAGATACGCAGTATTTT. The chain uses TRBV9 and TRBJ2-3, with D tentatively TRBD1 or TRBD2 (6 bases each). The CDR3 contains 16 residues. Trimming cost V 0 bases and J 2 bases, with 13 bases left between them. Germline V lookup: CDR1 SGDLS, CDR2 YYNGEE.

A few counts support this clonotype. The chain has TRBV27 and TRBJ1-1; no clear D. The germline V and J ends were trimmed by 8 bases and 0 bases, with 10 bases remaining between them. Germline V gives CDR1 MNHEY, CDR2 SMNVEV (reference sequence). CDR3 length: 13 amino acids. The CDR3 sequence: CASGESMNTEAFF. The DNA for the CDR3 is TGTGCCAGCGGGGAATCTATGAACACTGAAGCTTTCTTT.

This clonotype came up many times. The CDR3 sequence is CASSADGTDTQYF. Written as DNA, the CDR3 is TGCGCCAGCAGTGCTGACGGCACAGATACGCAGTATTTT. The V call is TRBV10-1, the J call TRBJ2-3; D gene ambiguous. Trimming took off 4 bases at V and 1 base at J, with 6 bases between the two ends. The CDR3 spans 13 residues. Germline V gene sequence: CDR1 WNHNN, CDR2 SYGVQD (reference sequence).

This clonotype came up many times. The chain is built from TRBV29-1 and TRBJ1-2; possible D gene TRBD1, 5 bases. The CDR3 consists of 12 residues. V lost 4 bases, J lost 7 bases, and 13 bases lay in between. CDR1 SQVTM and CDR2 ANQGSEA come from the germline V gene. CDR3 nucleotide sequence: TGCAGCGTTGTAGGGGATGGACGTGGCTACACCTTC. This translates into CSVVGDGRGYTF.

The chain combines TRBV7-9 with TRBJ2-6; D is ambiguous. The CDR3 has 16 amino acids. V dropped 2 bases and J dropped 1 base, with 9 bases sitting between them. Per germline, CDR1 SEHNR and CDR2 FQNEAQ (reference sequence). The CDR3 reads CASSLIRASGANVLTF. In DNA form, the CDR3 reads TGTGCCAGCAGCTTAATTCGGGCATCTGGGGCCAACGTCCTGACTTTC.

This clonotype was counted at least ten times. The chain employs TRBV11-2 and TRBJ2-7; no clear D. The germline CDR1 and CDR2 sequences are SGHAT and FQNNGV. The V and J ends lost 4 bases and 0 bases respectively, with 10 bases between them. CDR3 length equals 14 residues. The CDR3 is CASSSSGSSYEQYF. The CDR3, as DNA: TGTGCCAGCAGCTCCTCCGGTAGCTCCTACGAGCAGTACTTC.

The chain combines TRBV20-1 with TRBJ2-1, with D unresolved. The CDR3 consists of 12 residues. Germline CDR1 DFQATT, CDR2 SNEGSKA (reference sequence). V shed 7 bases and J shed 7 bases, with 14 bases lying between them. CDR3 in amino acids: CSGIISQNEQFF. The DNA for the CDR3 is TGCAGTGGAATAATTTCCCAGAATGAGCAGTTCTTC.

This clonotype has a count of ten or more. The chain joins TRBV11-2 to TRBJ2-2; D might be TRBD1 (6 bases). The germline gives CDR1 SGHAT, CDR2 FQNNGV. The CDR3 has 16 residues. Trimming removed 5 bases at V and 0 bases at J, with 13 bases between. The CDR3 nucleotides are TGTGCCAGCAGCCCCCCGACAGGAGCGAACACCGGGGAGCTGTTTTTT. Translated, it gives CASSPPTGANTGELFF.

CDR3 nucleotide sequence: TGTGCCAGCTTTTGGGACACACTAGCGGAAGACACAGATACGCAGTATTTT. It codes for CASFWDTLAEDTDTQYF. The chain is built from TRBV7-2 and TRBJ2-3; 8 bases line up with TRBD2. Germline lookup yields CDR1 SGHTA and CDR2 FQGNSA. The trim removed 8 bases at V and 2 bases at J, leaving 15 bases unmatched. The CDR3 runs 17 residues.

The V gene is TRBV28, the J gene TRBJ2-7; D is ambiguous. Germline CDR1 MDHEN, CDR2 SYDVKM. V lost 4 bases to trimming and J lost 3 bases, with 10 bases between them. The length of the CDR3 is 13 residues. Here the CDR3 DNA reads TGTGCCAGCAGTTGGGCCATGCGCTACGAGCAGTACTTC. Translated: CASSWAMRYEQYF.

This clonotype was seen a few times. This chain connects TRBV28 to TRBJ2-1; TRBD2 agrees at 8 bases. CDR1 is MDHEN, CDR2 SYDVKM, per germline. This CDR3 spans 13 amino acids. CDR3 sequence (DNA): TGTGCGTTCGGGGGGGAGGGCTACAATGAGCAGTTCTTC. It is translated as CAFGGEGYNEQFF.

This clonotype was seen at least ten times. The CDR3 DNA is TGCAGTGCTAGTCCCGGGACCCCAGATACGCAGTATTTT. It encodes CSASPGTPDTQYF. The J gene is TRBJ2-3, the V gene TRBV20-1; D may match TRBD1 or TRBD2 (5 bases each). Looked up from germline, CDR1 is DFQATT and CDR2 is SNEGSKA (reference sequence). V gave up 3 bases and J gave up 4 bases, with 11 bases separating them. This CDR3 has 13 amino acids.